Presented here are 27 T cell receptor beta chains from one specimen sequenced in a study of identical twins. MiXCR was run by TCRdb on the 5' RACE reads, yielding one entry per CDR3 protein. The sample holds hundreds of thousands of distinct CDR3 sequences, approximately 24% seen once. This sample was also put to use in a study of T cells expressing NK-cell markers.

Sequencing was carried out using CD4+ T cells sorted from blood. These receptors were taken from a woman between 18 and 29 years old in good health.

This clonotype was seen more than once but under ten times. The gene calls are TRBV7-8 and TRBJ2-7, with TRBD1 as a possible D gene (6 bases). Trimming left V 5 bases short and J 4 bases short, with 18 bases between. The germline V gene has CDR1 SGHVS and CDR2 FQNEAQ. The CDR3 covers 15 residues. CDR3 DNA: TGTGCCAGCAGCCAACCAACAGGGTCGGCGTACGAGCAGTACTTC. It yields the protein CASSQPTGSAYEQYF.

This clonotype appeared a few times. The rearrangement links TRBV6-2 or TRBV6-3 to TRBJ2-4; D remains ambiguous. The germline V gene encodes CDR1 MNHEY and CDR2 SVGEGT. The CDR3 is 16 residues long. V was trimmed by 2 bases and J by 0 bases, leaving 11 bases between them. Written as DNA, the CDR3 is TGTGCCAGCAGTTACGGCGCTACTCAAGCCAAAAACATTCAGTACTTC. Its translation is CASSYGATQAKNIQYF.

The rearrangement links TRBV2 to TRBJ2-5, with 11 bases that match TRBD2. The CDR3 is 16 amino acids. The germline CDR1 and CDR2 sequences are SNHLY and FYNNEI. J lost 5 bases, V lost 4 bases, and 9 bases had no gene match. CDR3 coding DNA: TGTGCCAGCAGTGGACTAGCGGGGCCCCTGGGGGAGACCCAGTACTTC. Translating gives CASSGLAGPLGETQYF.

This clonotype showed up many times. The rearrangement uses TRBV5-1 and TRBJ2-1, with 8 nucleotides matching TRBD2. Trimming cost V 2 bases and J 7 bases; bases outside gene matches: 14. This CDR3 has 17 amino acids. Germline loops: CDR1 SGHRS, CDR2 YFSETQ. CDR3 nucleotide sequence: TGCGCCAGCAGCTTACAGACCCGCGGGGGGAAGGAAAATGAGCAGTTCTTC. Translating it yields CASSLQTRGGKENEQFF.

The V call is TRBV20-1, the J call TRBJ1-2; D unresolved. The CDR3 sequence is 14 residues long. V shed 0 bases and J shed 8 bases, with 16 bases lying between them. Germline V gives CDR1 DFQATT, CDR2 SNEGSKA (reference sequence). This chain's CDR3 is CSARDGAASRGYTF. CDR3 sequence (DNA): TGCAGTGCTAGAGATGGCGCAGCTTCGAGAGGCTACACCTTC.

This rearrangement joins TRBV5-1 to TRBJ2-2; possibly TRBD1 for D (5 bases). Germline V gives CDR1 SGHRS, CDR2 YFSETQ. Trimming cost V 6 bases and J 4 bases, with 10 bases left between them. This CDR3 is built from 13 residues. CDR3 nucleotides: TGCGCCAGCACGCAGGGAACCACCGGGGAGCTGTTTTTT. Protein product: CASTQGTTGELFF.

The J gene is TRBJ2-1, the V gene TRBV5-1; 8 nucleotides agree with TRBD2. The germline V gene encodes CDR1 SGHRS and CDR2 YFSETQ. V lost 0 bases, J lost 8 bases, and 7 bases stayed unmatched. This CDR3 is built from 15 residues. The CDR3 bases are TGCGCCAGCAGCTTGGTAGCGGGGAAAAATTATGAGCAGTTCTTC. Translated: CASSLVAGKNYEQFF.

The CDR3 loop reads CASSEQGSVANSPLHF. The DNA of the CDR3 is TGCGCCAGCAGCGAACAGGGTTCTGTAGCTAATTCACCCCTCCACTTT. This chain connects TRBV5-1 to TRBJ1-6; TRBD1 might be the D (6 bases). Trimming pared 4 bases from V and 6 bases from J, leaving 17 bases between. Germline loops: CDR1 SGHRS, CDR2 YFSETQ. The CDR3 consists of 16 residues. The full variable domain, with the rest looked up from reference TRBV5-1 and TRBJ1-6, is KAGVTQTPRYLIKTRGQQVTLSCSPISGHRSVSWYQQTPGQGLQFLFEYFSETQRNKGNFPGRFSGRQFSNSRSEMNVSTLELGDSALYLCASSEQGSVANSPLHFGNGTRLTVT.

Many counts were recorded for this clonotype. This sequence joins TRBV12-3 or TRBV12-4 and TRBJ1-1, with D maybe TRBD1 (6 bases). The CDR3 is 11 amino acids. With 8 bases removed from V and 7 bases from J, the gap between germline ends came to 11 bases. CDR3 nucleotide sequence: TGTGCCAGCGGGAAACAGGGTGAAGCTTTCTTT. This sequence encodes CASGKQGEAFF.

This clonotype was seen a few times. This chain joins TRBV6-5 and TRBJ2-7; 11 positions match TRBD1. Trimming cost V 4 bases and J 4 bases; bases outside gene matches: 6. The CDR3 covers 15 residues. Germline V CDR1 and CDR2: MNHEY, SVGAGI. The CDR3 protein is CASSFSGTGGYEQYF. DNA of the CDR3: TGTGCCAGCAGTTTCTCCGGGACAGGGGGATACGAGCAGTACTTC.

The chain joins TRBV5-1 to TRBJ1-1; TRBD1 is a possible D gene (5 bases). The V end was cut by 0 bases, the J end by 3 bases, with 12 bases between. The CDR3 length is 15 residues. CDR1 is SGHRS, CDR2 YFSETQ, per germline. The chain's CDR3 is CASSLASGGDTEAFF. The CDR3 DNA sequence: TGCGCCAGCAGCTTGGCCTCTGGAGGGGACACTGAAGCTTTCTTT. The full variable domain, its missing parts supplied by reference TRBV5-1 and TRBJ1-1, is KAGVTQTPRYLIKTRGQQVTLSCSPISGHRSVSWYQQTPGQGLQFLFEYFSETQRNKGNFPGRFSGRQFSNSRSEMNVSTLELGDSALYLCASSLASGGDTEAFFGQGTRLTVV.

This clonotype was counted between two and nine times. This CDR3 is CASSVHPNNEQFF. Written as DNA, the CDR3 is TGTGCCAGCAGCGTACATCCGAACAATGAGCAGTTCTTC. V is TRBV9 and J is TRBJ2-1; D is unresolved. Trimming removed 1 base from V and 5 bases from J, with 7 bases in between. Germline V gene lookup returns CDR1 SGDLS and CDR2 YYNGEE. CDR3 length: 13 residues.

The chain combines TRBV6-1 with TRBJ2-7, with TRBD1 as a possible D gene (6 bases). Germline-derived CDR1 and CDR2 are MNHNS and SASEGT. The ends were cut back, 6 bases at V and 0 bases at J, with 12 bases in the middle. The CDR3 consists of 14 residues. CDR3 bases: TGTGCCAGCAGACCTCAGGGGCACTCCTACGAGCAGTACTTC. It translates to CASRPQGHSYEQYF.

The chain is built from TRBV12-3 or TRBV12-4 and TRBJ1-2, with D uncertain. The CDR3 length is 13 residues. Trimming pared 5 bases from V and 8 bases from J, leaving 15 bases between. The CDR3 loop reads CASSTKGLGGYTF. The CDR3 DNA follows: TGTGCCAGCAGTACAAAAGGGTTGGGAGGCTACACCTTC.

This clonotype was counted a few times. The chain couples TRBV5-1 to TRBJ2-7; 7 bases agree with TRBD2. Germline CDR1 SGHRS, CDR2 YFSETQ. The V segment lost 0 bases and the J segment 7 bases; nucleotides outside the gene matches: 7. The CDR3 runs 14 residues. CDR3 region: CASSLDAGVREQYF. DNA of the CDR3: TGCGCCAGCAGCTTGGACGCGGGGGTAAGAGAGCAGTACTTC.

V gene TRBV18 combines with J gene TRBJ2-1, with 9 bases identical to TRBD1. The CDR3 is made up of 16 amino acids. Germline V gives CDR1 KGHSH, CDR2 LQKENI. Unmatched junction bases numbered 5, after V lost 1 base and J lost 4 bases. CDR3 in amino acids: CASSPLSGTGYNEQFF. In DNA form, the CDR3 reads TGTGCCAGCTCACCACTATCCGGGACAGGGTACAATGAGCAGTTCTTC.

In this sample, this clonotype turned up many times. This chain uses TRBV20-1 with TRBJ2-4, with D perhaps TRBD1 (5 bases). The V and J ends lost 0 bases and 0 bases respectively, with 18 bases between them. CDR1 and CDR2 from the germline V gene are DFQATT and SNEGSKA (reference sequence). CDR3 length equals 18 residues. In DNA, the CDR3 is TGCAGTGCTAGAGATTTTGGGGCAGGGATACTAGCCAAAAACATTCAGTACTTC. Translated: CSARDFGAGILAKNIQYF.

This clonotype came up many times. The V gene is TRBV5-1, the J gene TRBJ2-1, with D unclear. The length of the CDR3 is 12 residues. Germline lookup yields CDR1 SGHRS and CDR2 YFSETQ. Trimming pared 0 bases from V and 7 bases from J, leaving 5 bases between. The chain's CDR3 is CASSLVLNEQFF. The CDR3 DNA reads as TGCGCCAGCAGCTTGGTTCTGAATGAGCAGTTCTTC.

A few counts support this clonotype. The chain is built from TRBV24-1 and TRBJ2-3; D is unclear. Trimming took 2 bases from V and 6 from J, leaving 8 bases between them. The CDR3 is 13 amino acids. The germline gives CDR1 KGHDR, CDR2 SFDVKD. The chain's CDR3 is CATSDWAADTQYF. CDR3 sequence (DNA): TGTGCCACCAGTGATTGGGCCGCGGATACGCAGTATTTT.

The gene calls are TRBV20-1 and TRBJ2-7, with D possibly being TRBD2 (7 bases). The CDR3 has 13 residues. The V end was cut by 7 bases, the J end by 1 base, with 14 bases between. Germline CDR1 reads DFQATT; CDR2 reads SNEGSKA (reference sequence). CDR3 residues: CSGGGGRSYEQYF. CDR3 nucleotide sequence: TGCAGTGGAGGGGGGGGGCGTTCCTACGAGCAGTACTTC.

The rearrangement links TRBV11-1 to TRBJ2-6; tentative D call: TRBD1 (5 bases). The germline CDR1 and CDR2 sequences are SGHAT and FQDESV (reference sequence). CDR3 length equals 19 residues. Between the trimmed V and J ends, which lost 2 bases and 1 base, there was a span of 18 bases. The DNA of the CDR3 is TGTGCCAGCAGCTTACCTATATTAGGGGCAGGGTCTGGGGCCAACGTCCTGACTTTC. This sequence encodes CASSLPILGAGSGANVLTF.

V gene TRBV5-1 combines with J gene TRBJ1-2; TRBD1 agrees at 9 bases. Germline loops: CDR1 SGHRS, CDR2 YFSETQ. The J segment lost 5 bases and the V segment lost 4 bases, leaving 9 bases of the junction unmatched. This CDR3 spans 15 amino acids. In DNA form, the CDR3 reads TGCGCCAGCAGCACAGGGACAGGGCCGACTTATGGCTACACCTTC. Protein product: CASSTGTGPTYGYTF.

This clonotype has ten or more counts. The CDR3: CATSRELGGPNVEQYF. CDR3 DNA: TGTGCCACCAGCAGGGAACTAGGGGGACCTAATGTCGAGCAGTACTTC. J is TRBJ2-7 and V is TRBV15; possibly TRBD1 for D (6 bases). Between the trimmed V and J ends, which lost 3 bases and 6 bases, there was a span of 21 bases. Looked up from germline, CDR1 is LNHNV and CDR2 is YYDKDF (reference sequence). This CDR3 contains 16 residues.

Remarks on this clonotype: This is likely a read error, given that the CDR3 carries no conserved phenylalanine or tryptophan at its end. V gene TRBV29-1 combines with J gene TRBJ2-5; D remains ambiguous. Germline-derived CDR1 and CDR2 are SQVTM and ANQGSEA. This CDR3 is built from 12 residues. Trimming pared 5 bases from V and 3 bases from J, leaving 10 bases between. CDR3 in DNA: TGCAGCGTTCAGACGTACAAAGAGACCCAGTACTTA. Its protein is CSVQTYKETQYL.

V gene TRBV27 combines with J gene TRBJ2-1, with 8 bases matching TRBD1. The CDR3 sequence is 15 residues long. Per germline, CDR1 MNHEY and CDR2 SMNVEV (reference sequence). Unmatched junction bases numbered 11, after V lost 10 bases and J lost 3 bases. CDR3 DNA: TGTGCCACCGCCCCCGACAGGGGTCGCTACAATGAGCAGTTCTTC. Translated, it gives CATAPDRGRYNEQFF.

The chain carries TRBV5-1 and TRBJ1-1; D unclear. The CDR3 is 14 amino acids. The V and J ends lost 3 bases and 1 base respectively, with 10 bases between them. The germline CDR1 and CDR2 sequences are SGHRS and YFSETQ. As DNA, the CDR3 is TGCGCCAGCAGCTACGGAGTCTCGAACACTGAAGCTTTCTTT. It is translated as CASSYGVSNTEAFF.

This clonotype was seen a few times. The chain recombines TRBV27 with TRBJ2-2, with TRBD1 matching 8 bases. Germline V gene lookup returns CDR1 MNHEY and CDR2 SMNVEV (reference sequence). The CDR3 is made up of 14 amino acids. The junction had 7 bases not matched to a gene; V was cut back by 9 bases and J by 4 bases. The CDR3 reads CASRDRGTTGELFF. The CDR3 region has the DNA TGTGCCAGTCGCGACAGGGGCACCACCGGGGAGCTGTTTTTT.